Sequencing of this T cell receptor beta chain was carried out in a study of cytomegalovirus exposure and HLA in healthy donors. Across the study: Earlier work reported some 110 million unique TCR beta sequences from about 170 million T cells. General study points: It was 164 TCR beta chains that were listed as cytomegalovirus-associated. The availability of immune exposure information extended only to CMV serostatus.

Per germline, CDR1 ENHRY and CDR2 SYGVKD. The CDR3 is made up of 14 amino acids. Unmatched junction bases numbered 5, after V lost 7 bases and J lost 7 bases. Regarding this clone: Its antigen is still unknown.

The PCR was carried out with 60 Vbeta primers and 13 Jbeta primers. The assay was immunoSEQ multiplex PCR, and TCRdb's table has in-frame clones only and misses some. The sample lists about 160,000 clones, roughly 71% occurring once. This chain links TRBV10-3 with TRBJ1-6, with 9 bases that match TRBD1. The sequence derives from a male donor in good health and CMV-seropositive. The specimen sequenced was PBMCs. CDR3 DNA: TGTGCCATCATCCGGACAGGGGAAAATTCACCCCTCCACTTT. It specifies CAIIRTGENSPLHF.